Below are 12 T cell receptor beta chains sequenced from a single sample in a study of beta chain features in type 1 diabetes. General study findings and limits: Patients with Type 1 diabetes showed moderately but significantly shorter TCRB CDR3s in all four CD4+ subsets.

Sequenced material consisted of expressed TCRB transcripts (all of the isolated RNA was reverse transcribed). Profiled with immunoSEQ multiplex PCR; TCRdb holds only in-frame clones, not every one. The sample shows roughly 230,000 clones, around 9.9% of them seen only once. These TCRs' antigens remain unknown. Sequencing used naive CD4+ T cells from blood. The receptors were sampled from a young man with type 1 diabetes.

In this sample, this clone turned up a few times. V usage is TRBV6-5 and J usage is TRBJ1-2; D not certain. The CDR3 is 13 residues long. Germline lookup yields CDR1 MNHEY and CDR2 SVGAGI. The V and J ends lost 10 bases and 0 bases respectively, with 12 bases between them. CDR3 residues: CATISWPNYGYTF. CDR3 bases: TGTGCCACCATCAGTTGGCCTAACTATGGCTACACCTTC.

The chain combines TRBV29-1 with TRBJ1-1; D might be TRBD1 (6 bases). With 4 bases removed from V and 0 bases from J, the gap between germline ends came to 15 bases. This CDR3 region has 15 residues. Germline CDR1 reads SQVTM; CDR2 reads ANQGSEA. The CDR3 region has the DNA TGCAGCGTTGGGAGGTGGGGGCAGTTGAACACTGAAGCTTTCTTT. Amino acid sequence: CSVGRWGQLNTEAFF.

In DNA form, the CDR3 reads TGTGCCTGGCAACGGGGGAACACTGAAGCTTTCTTT. This gives the protein CAWQRGNTEAFF. The chain uses TRBV30 and TRBJ1-1; D gene ambiguous. V was trimmed by 5 bases and J by 1 base, leaving 8 bases between them. The CDR3 sequence is 12 residues long. Germline V gene data show CDR1 as GTSNPN and CDR2 as SVGIG (reference sequence).

This clone was seen only a few times. Other DNA sequences in the sample encode the same CDR3. The J gene is TRBJ1-1, the V gene TRBV7-9; 8 bases are a match to TRBD1. Looked up from germline, CDR1 is SEHNR and CDR2 is FQNEAQ (reference sequence). Trimming at V came to 3 bases and at J to 0 bases, leaving 0 bases not matched to a gene. The CDR3 runs to 14 residues. CDR3 protein: CASSLTGVNTEAFF. CDR3 in DNA: TGTGCCAGCAGCTTGACAGGGGTGAACACTGAAGCTTTCTTT.

The J gene is TRBJ1-2, the V gene TRBV5-1; 7 nucleotides match TRBD1. Germline CDR1 is SGHRS and CDR2 is YFSETQ. The CDR3 extends over 16 amino acids. Trimming at V came to 2 bases and at J to 4 bases, leaving 11 bases not matched to a gene. CDR3 sequence (DNA): TGCGCCAGCAGCTTCACTACTCCAACAGGGGTCTATGGCTACACCTTC. This sequence encodes CASSFTTPTGVYGYTF.

This clone was observed a few times. The genes are TRBV27 and TRBJ2-7, with 8 bases lining up with TRBD1. V was clipped by 9 bases and J by 2 bases; unmatched bases: 3. The germline gives CDR1 MNHEY, CDR2 SMNVEV (reference sequence). The CDR3 contains 12 residues. The CDR3, as DNA: TGTGCCAGAGGACAGGGAACCTACGAGCAGTACTTC. It translates to CARGQGTYEQYF.

This clone turned up a few times. The J gene is TRBJ2-2, the V gene TRBV7-2, with D tentatively TRBD2 (6 bases). The CDR3 totals 14 residues. The germline V gene has CDR1 SGHTA and CDR2 FQGNSA. Trimming pared 3 bases from V and 5 bases from J, leaving 10 bases between. CDR3 sequence reads: CASSFGGGTGELFF. The CDR3 nucleotides are TGTGCCAGCAGCTTTGGTGGGGGGACCGGGGAGCTGTTTTTT.

This clone was observed a few times. The rearrangement uses TRBV11-2 and TRBJ2-2, with 7 bases aligning to TRBD1. Looked up from germline, CDR1 is SGHAT and CDR2 is FQNNGV. The CDR3 spans 14 residues. The V and J ends lost 4 bases and 3 bases, in that order; junction bases with no gene match: 2. CDR3 protein: CASSSDRDTGELFF. In nucleotides, the CDR3 is TGTGCCAGCAGCTCCGACAGGGACACCGGGGAGCTGTTTTTT.

The genes are TRBV14 and TRBJ2-7, with D perhaps matching TRBD1 (6 bases). Trimming stripped 4 bases from V and 2 bases from J, with 12 bases between. Germline V gene lookup returns CDR1 SGHDN and CDR2 FVKESK. The CDR3 runs to 14 residues. The chain's CDR3 is CASSPLGAPYEQYF. In DNA, the CDR3 is TGTGCCAGCAGCCCCTTGGGGGCCCCCTACGAGCAGTACTTC.

This clone was observed a few times. The chain carries TRBV18 and TRBJ2-7, with TRBD1 as a possible D gene (6 bases). The CDR3 covers 15 residues. With 3 bases removed from V and 2 bases from J, the gap between germline ends came to 14 bases. Germline CDR1 KGHSH, CDR2 LQKENI. CDR3: CASSPAGATTYEQYF. The CDR3 nucleotides read TGTGCCAGCTCACCCGCAGGGGCAACTACCTACGAGCAGTACTTC.

The chain is built from TRBV25-1 and TRBJ2-4; D may be TRBD1 (6 bases). Per the germline V gene, CDR1 is MGHDK and CDR2 is SYGVNS. V lost 4 bases to trimming and J lost 5 bases, with 18 bases between them. The CDR3 sequence is 16 residues long. In DNA, the CDR3 is TGTGCCAGCAGTGCCCTCGGGACAATAGGGGAAAACATTCAGTACTTC. It yields the protein CASSALGTIGENIQYF. Variable domain in full (rest from reference TRBV25-1 and TRBJ2-4): EADIYQTPRYLVIGTGKKITLECSQTMGHDKMYWYQQDPGMELHLIHYSYGVNSTEKGDLSSESTVSRIRTEHFPLTLESARPSHTSQYLCASSALGTIGENIQYFGAGTRLSVL.

The CDR3 nucleotides read TGTGCCAGCAGCCAGGGACAGATAAGTACCGGGGAGCTGTTTTTT. Translated: CASSQGQISTGELFF. The chain joins TRBV14 to TRBJ2-2; 7 bases line up with TRBD1. The CDR3 sequence is 15 residues long. In germline, CDR1 is SGHDN, CDR2 FVKESK. Germline trimming cut 3 bases from V and 5 bases from J; bases unmatched to any gene: 6.